This T cell receptor (beta chain) is from a study of cytomegalovirus exposure and HLA in healthy donors. Study information: From HLA-typed donors, an early data release held tens of millions of unique TCRs.

A multiplex PCR was run with 60 Vbeta primers and 13 Jbeta primers. The data were produced by immunoSEQ multiplex PCR, yet TCRdb's version contains in-frame clones alone and is incomplete. This table has 110,000 or so clones, around 77% appearing once. Notes on the study in general: According to an earlier analysis, most TCR beta V segments yielded productive rearrangements about 87% or about 30% of the time. As confirmed in vitro, three CMV-associated chains were specific for CMV antigens.

In the case of this clone: The target antigen is unknown.

The receptor comes from a woman between 40 and 55 years old in good health and CMV-seropositive. The specimen was PBMCs.

The CDR3 coding sequence is TGTGCCAGCAGCTTACGGGACAGTGGCTACTACGAGCAGTACTTC. It specifies CASSLRDSGYYEQYF. The gene calls are TRBV7-2 and TRBJ2-7; 7 nucleotides align to TRBD1. The CDR3 length is 15 residues. The V gene's germline CDR1 is SGHTA and CDR2 FQGNSA. Unmatched junction bases numbered 7, after V lost 2 bases and J lost 3 bases.